This T cell receptor beta chain was captured by sequencing in a study of Ad26.COV2.S vaccination and SARS-CoV-2 variants. Study-level results: Spike-specific responses of CD8+ and CD4+ T cells were reported to display substantial breadth after vaccination. Higher spike-specific TCR breadth was found in vaccine recipients than in placebo recipients.

Worth noting for this clone: Its antigen is still unknown.

The assay was immunoSEQ multiplex PCR, and TCRdb's table has in-frame clones only and misses some. This table has about 350,000 clones, about 91% appearing once. Trimming took off 0 bases at V and 10 bases at J, with 6 bases between the two ends. The CDR3 contains 11 residues. Germline V gene sequence: CDR1 MGHRA, CDR2 YSYEKL. This receptor was taken from a human donor who had recovered from COVID-19. The V gene is TRBV4-1, the J gene TRBJ1-1; no clear D. The sample consisted of peripheral blood, taken after recovery from COVID-19. This chain's CDR3 is CASSQDSGAFF. The CDR3, as DNA: TGCGCCAGCAGCCAAGATTCTGGAGCTTTCTTT.